This T cell receptor beta chain appears in the sequencing data of a study of OX40 agonist ivuxolimab in advanced cancers. CDR1 SGHVS and CDR2 FQNEAQ come from the germline V gene. The CDR3 is made up of 15 amino acids. V lost 5 bases, J lost 0 bases, and 6 bases stayed unmatched. Measured with immunoSEQ multiplex PCR; TCRdb has only the in-frame clones, and not every one. The sample holds some 59,000 clones, approximately 82% seen once. The receptor was derived from an adult with an advanced solid tumor such as melanoma, head and neck, liver or kidney cancer. V gene TRBV7-8 combines with J gene TRBJ1-1, with 7 bases lining up with TRBD1. Material: CD4+ or CD8+ T cells sorted from blood, obtained in a trial of the OX40 agonist ivuxolimab. CDR3: CASSQQGQLNTEAFF. Here the CDR3 DNA reads TGTGCCAGCAGCCAACAGGGACAGTTGAACACTGAAGCTTTCTTT.